The 22 T cell receptor beta chains below come from one sample, sequenced in a study of blood T cells in healthy people across ages. Together with a sample-barcoded 5' primer, a J-beta primer mix was included in a second PCR lasting about 6 to 11 cycles. TCRdb re-called the 5' RACE reads with MiXCR, one entry per CDR3 protein. The sample holds about 1.1 million distinct CDR3 sequences, roughly two fifths seen once. The material sequenced was blood. These receptors originate from a man aged 18 to 30 in good health.

This clonotype was counted a single time. The V call is TRBV6-2 or TRBV6-3, the J call TRBJ1-4; D is unresolved. The CDR3 is made up of 15 amino acids. V dropped 8 bases and J dropped 5 bases, with 18 bases sitting between them. The germline gives CDR1 MNHEY, CDR2 SVGEGT. The CDR3 DNA is TGTGCCAGCGATAGCGTCGGGGTGTCGAATGAAAAACTGTTTTTT. It encodes CASDSVGVSNEKLFF.

This sequence joins TRBV5-1 and TRBJ2-1; 8 bases fit TRBD2. V was clipped by 1 base and J by 3 bases; unmatched bases: 6. The CDR3 totals 16 residues. Germline CDR1 reads SGHRS; CDR2 reads YFSETQ. The CDR3 protein is CASSLLSGGRYNEQFF. CDR3 DNA sequence: TGCGCCAGCAGCTTGTTGAGCGGGGGCCGCTACAATGAGCAGTTCTTC.

A few counts support this clonotype. This chain connects TRBV12-3 or TRBV12-4 to TRBJ2-5; 8 positions agree with TRBD2. Trimming cost V 3 bases and J 11 bases; bases outside gene matches: 17. The length of the CDR3 is 16 residues. The CDR3 is CASSFERGKTYNEQYF. CDR3 bases: TGTGCCAGCAGTTTTGAGCGGGGGAAGACCTACAATGAGCAGTACTTC.

V is TRBV5-1 and J is TRBJ2-2, with TRBD1 matching over 8 bases. The CDR3 contains 17 residues. Germline V lookup: CDR1 SGHRS, CDR2 YFSETQ. The J segment lost 7 bases and the V segment lost 3 bases, leaving 14 bases of the junction unmatched. The CDR3 region is CASSWMDGTGVNGELFF. The CDR3 nucleotides read TGCGCCAGCAGCTGGATGGACGGGACAGGAGTCAACGGGGAGCTGTTTTTT. Based on the CDR3 plus reference TRBV5-1 and TRBJ2-2, the full variable domain is KAGVTQTPRYLIKTRGQQVTLSCSPISGHRSVSWYQQTPGQGLQFLFEYFSETQRNKGNFPGRFSGRQFSNSRSEMNVSTLELGDSALYLCASSWMDGTGVNGELFFGEGSRLTVL.

This clonotype has a single count. A read error may account for a junction end that differs from germline. The chain links TRBV4-2 to TRBJ2-7, with 10 positions matching TRBD2. The better agreement between TRBJ2-5 and the DNA end casts doubt on the J call. The CDR3 sequence is 17 residues long. The V gene's germline CDR1 is LGHNA and CDR2 YNFKEQ. The CDR3 here is CAGSQDRASGGGETQYF. DNA of the CDR3: TGTGCCGGCAGCCAAGATAGGGCTAGCGGGGGCGGAGAGACCCAGTACTTC.

This clonotype was seen only a few times. This chain connects TRBV6-5 to TRBJ1-5; possibly TRBD1 for D (6 bases). Trimming left V 6 bases short and J 0 bases short, with 15 bases between. The CDR3 loop spans 16 amino acids. Per the germline V gene, CDR1 is MNHEY and CDR2 is SVGAGI. CDR3 sequence reads: CASSSYREDSNQPQHF. The CDR3 DNA sequence: TGTGCCAGCAGCTCCTACAGGGAAGATAGCAATCAGCCCCAGCATTTT.

This clonotype was detected a few times. The chain has TRBV6-6 and TRBJ2-3; TRBD2 matches 10 bases. The CDR3 spans 16 residues. V shed 0 bases and J 6 bases; nucleotides not matched to a gene: 6. Germline-derived CDR1 and CDR2 are MNHNY and SVGAGI (reference sequence). The CDR3 loop is CASSYSPSGGADTQYF. The CDR3 coding sequence is TGTGCCAGCAGTTACTCCCCTAGCGGGGGTGCCGATACGCAGTATTTT.

As to this clonotype: This may come from a read error, since a much larger clone is one base off. This rearrangement joins TRBV29-1 to TRBJ2-5; 7 positions match TRBD1. CDR1 SQVTM and CDR2 ANQGSEA come from the germline V gene. V was pared by 7 bases and J by 2 bases, with 7 bases of the junction left unmatched. The CDR3 covers 13 residues. CDR3 coding DNA: TGCAGCGGGGGACAGCTCCGACAAGAGACCCAGTACTTC. As protein: CSGGQLRQETQYF.

V gene TRBV30 combines with J gene TRBJ1-5; no reliable D call. Germline CDR1 and CDR2: GTSNPN and SVGIG (reference sequence). The CDR3 has 15 amino acids. Trimming removed 0 bases at V and 0 bases at J, with 9 bases between. The CDR3 bases are TGTGCCTGGAGTGTATTCGGGAATAGCAATCAGCCCCAGCATTTT. The encoded protein is CAWSVFGNSNQPQHF.

This clonotype was counted only a few times. The chain is built from TRBV6-6 and TRBJ1-5; D not certain. This CDR3 comprises 16 residues. Trimming cost V 0 bases and J 2 bases, with 11 bases left between them. Germline CDR1 and CDR2: MNHNY and SVGAGI (reference sequence). The CDR3 here is CASSYSPDGGNQPQHF. The CDR3 DNA follows: TGTGCCAGCAGTTACTCCCCTGACGGGGGCAATCAGCCCCAGCATTTT.

This clonotype was detected only a few times. The genes are TRBV12-3 or TRBV12-4 and TRBJ1-2; the D is unclear. V gave up 4 bases and J gave up 8 bases, with 17 bases separating them. The CDR3 extends over 14 amino acids. The CDR3 coding sequence is TGTGCCAGCAGTTACGACCTGAATGGGATCGGCTACACCTTC. It yields the protein CASSYDLNGIGYTF.

The chain links TRBV25-1 to TRBJ1-1; D call uncertain. Germline CDR1 MGHDK, CDR2 SYGVNS. The CDR3 has 14 residues. Trimming left V 2 bases short and J 1 base short, with 8 bases between. DNA of the CDR3: TGTGCCAGCAGTGAAAGGGTGGGGAACACTGAAGCTTTCTTT. It translates to CASSERVGNTEAFF.

V usage is TRBV4-1 and J usage is TRBJ2-2; D not resolved. The CDR3 has 16 residues. Trimming left V 3 bases short and J 9 bases short, with 20 bases between. Per the germline V gene, CDR1 is MGHRA and CDR2 is YSYEKL. The CDR3 here is CASSQITDTHTRELFF. The CDR3 region has the DNA TGCGCCAGCAGCCAGATAACCGACACCCATACCCGGGAGCTGTTTTTT.

The chain is built from TRBV20-1 and TRBJ1-5; a weak D match, TRBD1 (6 bases). Trimming cost V 4 bases and J 4 bases, with 14 bases left between them. CDR1 is DFQATT and CDR2 is SNEGSKA in the germline V gene (reference sequence). The CDR3 consists of 14 residues. CDR3 bases: TGCAGTGCTAATATCGCAGGGGCGAATCAGCCCCAGCATTTT. Its translation is CSANIAGANQPQHF.

This clonotype was picked up a small number of times. The V gene is TRBV6-5, the J gene TRBJ1-1; a possible D gene is TRBD1 (5 bases). V was pared by 3 bases and J by 9 bases, with 11 bases between. The CDR3 runs 12 residues. The germline CDR1 and CDR2 sequences are MNHEY and SVGAGI. CDR3 region: CASSYGDAKAFF. DNA for the CDR3: TGTGCCAGCAGTTATGGGGACGCTAAAGCTTTCTTT.

The chain combines TRBV6-1 with TRBJ2-1, with 9 bases lining up with TRBD1. Per the germline V gene, CDR1 is MNHNS and CDR2 is SASEGT. The length of the CDR3 is 16 residues. The V and J ends lost 6 bases and 3 bases, in that order; junction bases with no gene match: 9. CDR3 nucleotide sequence: TGTGCCAGCAGGCGGGGACAGGGAAGATACTACAATGAGCAGTTCTTC. This codes for CASRRGQGRYYNEQFF.

The V and J genes are TRBV5-1 and TRBJ2-5, with a tentative D call TRBD2 (6 bases). The ends were cut back, 0 bases at V and 11 bases at J, with 17 bases in the middle. Germline lookup yields CDR1 SGHRS and CDR2 YFSETQ. There are 14 residues in the CDR3. Written as DNA, the CDR3 is TGCGCCAGCAGCTTGGAACAGCTCCCGGGGGAGCAGTACTTC. Amino acid sequence: CASSLEQLPGEQYF.

The table lists this clonotype with a few counts. This rearrangement joins TRBV3-1 to TRBJ1-6, with D maybe TRBD1 (5 bases). This CDR3 contains 16 residues. Germline lookup yields CDR1 LGHDT and CDR2 YNNKEL (reference sequence). V lost 0 bases to trimming and J lost 7 bases, with 13 bases between them. The CDR3 nucleotides read TGTGCCAGCAGCCAAGATGCGGGGCTGAGAAATTCACCCCTCCACTTT. Protein sequence: CASSQDAGLRNSPLHF.

In nucleotides, the CDR3 is TGCAGTGCTAGAGTGTCGACCGGTCAGCCCCAGCATTTT. Its protein is CSARVSTGQPQHF. The chain is built from TRBV20-1 and TRBJ1-5; D call uncertain. CDR3 size: 13 residues. Trimming took 1 base from V and 6 from J, leaving 10 bases between them. Germline CDR1 and CDR2: DFQATT and SNEGSKA (reference sequence).

This clonotype was counted between two and nine times. The chain has TRBV6-1 and TRBJ1-5; 7 nucleotides agree with TRBD1. In germline, CDR1 is MNHNS, CDR2 SASEGT. The CDR3 covers 15 residues. V lost 1 base to trimming and J lost 10 bases; unmatched junction nucleotides: 10. The CDR3: CASSEDLQGGRPQHF. In DNA form, the CDR3 reads TGTGCCAGCAGTGAAGACCTTCAGGGGGGACGCCCCCAGCATTTT.

This clonotype was seen a handful of times. V is TRBV20-1 and J is TRBJ2-3, with D unresolved. The V end lost 0 bases, the J end lost 7 bases, and 14 bases lay between the germline ends. The CDR3 has 14 amino acids. Per the germline V gene, CDR1 is DFQATT and CDR2 is SNEGSKA (reference sequence). This CDR3 is CSARDAVITNTQYF. CDR3 nucleotides: TGCAGTGCTAGAGATGCAGTCATAACGAATACGCAGTATTTT.

This chain uses TRBV4-2 with TRBJ2-2, with D tentatively TRBD1 (5 bases). The germline V gene encodes CDR1 LGHNA and CDR2 YNFKEQ. Trimming stripped 8 bases from V and 7 bases from J, with 23 bases between. This CDR3 is built from 16 residues. In DNA form, the CDR3 reads TGTGCCAGCGCCCCGAACCCGGGCAGGGCAAGCGGGGAGCTGTTTTTT. It specifies CASAPNPGRASGELFF.